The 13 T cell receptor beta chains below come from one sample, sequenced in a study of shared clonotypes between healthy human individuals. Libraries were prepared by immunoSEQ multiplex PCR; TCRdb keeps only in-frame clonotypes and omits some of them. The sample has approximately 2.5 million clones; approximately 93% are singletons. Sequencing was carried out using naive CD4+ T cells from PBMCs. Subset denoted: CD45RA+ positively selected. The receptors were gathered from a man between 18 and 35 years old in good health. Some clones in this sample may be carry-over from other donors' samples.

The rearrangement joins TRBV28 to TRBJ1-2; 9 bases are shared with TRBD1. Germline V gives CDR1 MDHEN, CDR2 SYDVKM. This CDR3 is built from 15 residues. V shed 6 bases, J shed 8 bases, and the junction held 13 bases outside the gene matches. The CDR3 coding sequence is TGTGCCAGCAGCTCTATTTCCGGGACAGGGATAGGCTACACCTTC. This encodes CASSSISGTGIGYTF.

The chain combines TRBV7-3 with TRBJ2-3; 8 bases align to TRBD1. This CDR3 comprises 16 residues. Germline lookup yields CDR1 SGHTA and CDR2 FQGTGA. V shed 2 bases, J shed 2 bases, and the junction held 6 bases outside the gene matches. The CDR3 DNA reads TGTGCCAGCAGCTTACAGGGGACAGGCCCCACAGATACGCAGTATTTT. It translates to CASSLQGTGPTDTQYF.

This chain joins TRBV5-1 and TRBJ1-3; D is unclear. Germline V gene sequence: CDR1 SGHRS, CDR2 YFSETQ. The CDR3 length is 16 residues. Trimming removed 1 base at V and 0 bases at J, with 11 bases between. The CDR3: CASSLIPGDSGNTIYF. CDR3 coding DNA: TGCGCCAGCAGCTTGATCCCAGGCGACTCTGGAAACACCATATATTTT.

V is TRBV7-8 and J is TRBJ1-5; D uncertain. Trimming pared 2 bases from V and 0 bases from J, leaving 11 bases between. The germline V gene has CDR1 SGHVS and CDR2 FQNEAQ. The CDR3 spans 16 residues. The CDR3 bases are TGTGCCAGCAGCTTATCGTGGGTATCTAGCAATCAGCCCCAGCATTTT. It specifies CASSLSWVSSNQPQHF.

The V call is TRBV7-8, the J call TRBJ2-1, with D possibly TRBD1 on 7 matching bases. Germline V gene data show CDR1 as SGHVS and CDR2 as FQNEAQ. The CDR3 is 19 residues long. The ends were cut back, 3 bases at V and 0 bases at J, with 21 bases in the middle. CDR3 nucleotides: TGTGCCAGCAGCTTCTACCAGGGGGGAGCGTATATCTCCTACAATGAGCAGTTCTTC. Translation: CASSFYQGGAYISYNEQFF. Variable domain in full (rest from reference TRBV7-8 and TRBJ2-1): GAGVSQSPRYKVAKRGQDVALRCDPISGHVSLFWYQQALGQGPEFLTYFQNEAQLDKSGLPSDRFFAERPEGSVSTLKIQRTQQEDSAVYLCASSFYQGGAYISYNEQFFGPGTRLTVL.

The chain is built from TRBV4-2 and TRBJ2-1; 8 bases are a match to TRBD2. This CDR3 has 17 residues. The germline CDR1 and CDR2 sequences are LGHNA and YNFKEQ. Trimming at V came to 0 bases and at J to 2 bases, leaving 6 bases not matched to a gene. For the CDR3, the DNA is TGTGCCAGCAGCCAAGATCCGGGGACTAGTCCCTACAATGAGCAGTTCTTC. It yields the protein CASSQDPGTSPYNEQFF.

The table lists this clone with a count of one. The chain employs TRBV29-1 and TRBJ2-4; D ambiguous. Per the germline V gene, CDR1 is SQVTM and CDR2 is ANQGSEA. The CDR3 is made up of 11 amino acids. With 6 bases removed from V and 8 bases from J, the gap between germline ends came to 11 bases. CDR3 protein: CSVSTWDIQYF. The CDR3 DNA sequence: TGCAGCGTCTCCACCTGGGACATTCAGTACTTC.

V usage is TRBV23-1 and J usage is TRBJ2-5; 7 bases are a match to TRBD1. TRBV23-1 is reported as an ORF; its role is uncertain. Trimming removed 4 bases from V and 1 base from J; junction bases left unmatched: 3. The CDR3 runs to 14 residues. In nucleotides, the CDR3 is TGCGCCAGCAGTCCGGACAGGACCCAAGAGACCCAGTACTTC. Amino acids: CASSPDRTQETQYF.

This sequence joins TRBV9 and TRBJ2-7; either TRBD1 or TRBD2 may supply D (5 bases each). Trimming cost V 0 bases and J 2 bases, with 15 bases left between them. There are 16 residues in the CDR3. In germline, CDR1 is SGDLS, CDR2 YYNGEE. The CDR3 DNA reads TGTGCCAGCAGCGTAGCTCCCGGGACGGCTACCTACGAGCAGTACTTC. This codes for CASSVAPGTATYEQYF.

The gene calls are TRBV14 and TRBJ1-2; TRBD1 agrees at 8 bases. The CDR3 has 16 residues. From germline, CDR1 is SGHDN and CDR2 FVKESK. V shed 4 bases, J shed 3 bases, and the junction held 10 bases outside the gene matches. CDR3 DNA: TGTGCCAGCAGCCTTGGGCCTGCGACAGGGGACTATGGCTACACCTTC. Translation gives CASSLGPATGDYGYTF.

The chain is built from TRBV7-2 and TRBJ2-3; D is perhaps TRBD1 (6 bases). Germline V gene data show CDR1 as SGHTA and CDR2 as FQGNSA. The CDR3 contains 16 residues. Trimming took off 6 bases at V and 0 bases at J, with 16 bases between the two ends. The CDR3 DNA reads TGTGCCAGCAGATACGGGACACCGTCTAGCACAGATACGCAGTATTTT. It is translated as CASRYGTPSSTDTQYF.

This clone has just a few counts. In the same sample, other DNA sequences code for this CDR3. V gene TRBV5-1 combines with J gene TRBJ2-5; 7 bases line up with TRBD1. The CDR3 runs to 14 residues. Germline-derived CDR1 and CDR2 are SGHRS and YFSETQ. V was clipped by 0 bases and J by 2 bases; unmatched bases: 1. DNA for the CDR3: TGCGCCAGCAGCTTGGGACAGGGTCAAGAGACCCAGTACTTC. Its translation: CASSLGQGQETQYF.

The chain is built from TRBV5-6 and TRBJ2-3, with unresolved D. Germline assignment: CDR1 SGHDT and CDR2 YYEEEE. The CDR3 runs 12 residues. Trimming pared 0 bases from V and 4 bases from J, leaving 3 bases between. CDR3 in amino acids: CASSLVADTQYF. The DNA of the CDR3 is TGTGCCAGCAGCTTGGTAGCAGATACGCAGTATTTT. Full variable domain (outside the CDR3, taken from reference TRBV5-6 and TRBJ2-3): DAGVTQSPTHLIKTRGQQVTLRCSPKSGHDTVSWYQQALGQGPQFIFQYYEEEERQRGNFPDRFSGHQFPNYSSELNVNALLLGDSALYLCASSLVADTQYFGPGTRLTVL.